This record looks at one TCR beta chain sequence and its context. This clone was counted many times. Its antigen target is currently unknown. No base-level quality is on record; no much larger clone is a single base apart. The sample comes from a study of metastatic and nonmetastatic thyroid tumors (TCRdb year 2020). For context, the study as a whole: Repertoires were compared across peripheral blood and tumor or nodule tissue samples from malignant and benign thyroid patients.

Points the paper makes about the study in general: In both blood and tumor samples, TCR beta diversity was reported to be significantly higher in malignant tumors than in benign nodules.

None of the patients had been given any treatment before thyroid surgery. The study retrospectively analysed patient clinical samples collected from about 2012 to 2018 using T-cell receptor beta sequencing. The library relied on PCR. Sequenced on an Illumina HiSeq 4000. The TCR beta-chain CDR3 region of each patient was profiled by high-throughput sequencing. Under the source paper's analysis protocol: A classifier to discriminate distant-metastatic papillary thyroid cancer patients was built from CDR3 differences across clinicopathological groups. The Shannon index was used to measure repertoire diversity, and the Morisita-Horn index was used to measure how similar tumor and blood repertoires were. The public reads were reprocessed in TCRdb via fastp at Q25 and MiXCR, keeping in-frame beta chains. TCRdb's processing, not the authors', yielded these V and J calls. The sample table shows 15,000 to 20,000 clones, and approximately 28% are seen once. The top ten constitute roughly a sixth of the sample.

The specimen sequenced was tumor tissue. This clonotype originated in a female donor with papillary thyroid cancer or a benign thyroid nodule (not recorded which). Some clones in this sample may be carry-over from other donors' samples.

Here the CDR3 is given as CASSLDGSTQYF. The nucleotide sequence is given as TGCGCCAGCAGCTTGGACGGGAGTACGCAGTATTTT. The sequence links TRBV5-1 to TRBJ2-3, and TRBD2 may be the D gene, going by 6 matching bases. Cut back by 0 bases and 8 bases, the V and J ends lie 7 bases apart. CDR1 SGHRS and CDR2 YFSETQ are derived from the germline V gene. From its cysteine to its phenylalanine, the CDR3 spans 12 amino acids. Of the read, only the CDR3 DNA is kept; its 36 bases are in frame from base 1. The CDR3 plus the reference TRBV5-1 and TRBJ2-3 genes for the other parts give the full variable domain: KAGVTQTPRYLIKTRGQQVTLSCSPISGHRSVSWYQQTPGQGLQFLFEYFSETQRNKGNFPGRFSGRQFSNSRSEMNVSTLELGDSALYLCASSLDGSTQYFGPGTRLTVL.